This TCR beta chain originates from a study of cytomegalovirus exposure and HLA in healthy donors. Amplification used 60 Vbeta primers and 13 Jbeta primers. Sequenced by immunoSEQ multiplex PCR; TCRdb stores in-frame clones only, minus some. In the table there are 76,000 or so clones, about 80% of which are singletons. What was sequenced was PBMCs. This receptor was identified in a man in his thirties or forties in good health and CMV-seronegative.

The chain's CDR3 is CASSAGGGYTF. Written as DNA, the CDR3 is TGTGCCAGCAGCGCCGGGGGGGGCTACACCTTC. The chain joins TRBV5-6 to TRBJ1-2; a weak D match, TRBD1 (5 bases). Germline assignment: CDR1 SGHDT and CDR2 YYEEEE. CDR3 length equals 11 residues. With 4 bases removed from V and 8 bases from J, the gap between germline ends came to 9 bases.